These 18 T cell receptor beta chains were all obtained from the same sample, sequenced in a study of cytomegalovirus exposure and HLA in healthy donors. This PCR relied on a set of 60 Vbeta primers and 13 Jbeta primers. Sequenced by immunoSEQ multiplex PCR; TCRdb stores in-frame clones only, minus some. The sample holds 130,000 or so clones. The sample was PBMCs. The receptors were sampled from a woman aged 18-29 years in good health and CMV-seronegative.

The chain has TRBV7-3 and TRBJ2-6; TRBD2 aligns across 7 bases. V lost 5 bases and J lost 4; bases outside the gene matches: 5. This CDR3 has 15 amino acids. Germline V gene data show CDR1 as SGHTA and CDR2 as FQGTGA. CDR3 bases: TGTGCCAGCAGCCCGCCGGGGGGAGGGGCCAACGTCCTGACTTTC. Its translation is CASSPPGGGANVLTF.

The chain combines TRBV4-1 with TRBJ1-2; 12 bases agree with TRBD1. Trimming took 1 base from V and 6 from J; bases not matched to a gene: 3. CDR3 length: 15 residues. CDR1 is MGHRA and CDR2 is YSYEKL in the germline V gene. The CDR3 sequence: CASSQVGDRGHGYTF. The CDR3 nucleotides are TGCGCCAGCAGCCAAGTAGGGGACAGGGGGCATGGCTACACCTTC.

CDR3 sequence reads: CASTRGSTGLYEQYF. For the CDR3, the DNA is TGTGCCAGCACCAGGGGGTCGACAGGCCTCTACGAGCAGTACTTC. The V gene is TRBV7-9, the J gene TRBJ2-7; 7 bases map to TRBD1. CDR1 and CDR2 (germline): SEHNR, FQNEAQ (reference sequence). V was clipped by 7 bases and J by 3 bases; unmatched bases: 12. The CDR3 length is 15 residues.

J is TRBJ1-1 and V is TRBV5-4, with 8 bases fitting TRBD1. CDR3 length equals 17 residues. Germline values: CDR1 SGHNT, CDR2 YYREEE (reference sequence). After removal of 4 bases from V and 2 bases from J, the junction contained 13 bases not matched to a gene. The CDR3 sequence is CASSPLGGQVSNTEAFF. The CDR3 region has the DNA TGTGCCAGCAGCCCGCTGGGGGGACAGGTTTCCAACACTGAAGCTTTCTTT.

The chain has TRBV6-5 and TRBJ2-7, with TRBD1 identical over 10 bases. V lost 6 bases to trimming and J lost 1 base; unmatched junction nucleotides: 3. This CDR3 has 14 amino acids. The germline gives CDR1 MNHEY, CDR2 SVGAGI. The CDR3 region is CASSRGQGSYEQYF. The CDR3 bases are TGTGCCAGCAGCCGGGGACAGGGGTCCTACGAGCAGTACTTC.

With respect to this clone: The conserved closing phenylalanine or tryptophan is absent in this CDR3, likely reflecting a read error. The CDR3 is CASSLGGGITNYGYTL. As DNA, the CDR3 is TGTGCCAGCAGCTTAGGCGGGGGGATCACTAACTATGGCTACACCCTC. The gene calls are TRBV7-9 and TRBJ1-2; TRBD1 might be the D (5 bases). The germline gives CDR1 SEHNR, CDR2 FQNEAQ (reference sequence). This CDR3 is built from 16 residues. The V end lost 1 base, the J end lost 0 bases, and 12 bases lay between the germline ends.

The rearrangement joins TRBV9 to TRBJ2-5, with 7 bases aligning to TRBD2. CDR3 length equals 15 residues. V gave up 4 bases and J gave up 4 bases; unmatched junction bases: 10. Per germline, CDR1 SGDLS and CDR2 YYNGEE. CDR3 coding DNA: TGTGCCAGCAGCCAAGGACTAGGTGGAGGAGAGACCCAGTACTTC. It codes for CASSQGLGGGETQYF.

The rearrangement uses TRBV27 and TRBJ1-5; a possible D gene is TRBD1 (6 bases). Germline assignment: CDR1 MNHEY and CDR2 SMNVEV (reference sequence). Deletions cut 8 bases from V and 0 bases from J, with 8 bases between. The CDR3 is made up of 13 amino acids. The CDR3, as DNA: TGTGCCAGCGGACAGTTTAGCAATCAGCCCCAGCATTTT. Residues: CASGQFSNQPQHF.

The rearrangement uses TRBV7-9 and TRBJ2-1, with 10 bases lining up with TRBD2. There are 16 residues in the CDR3. Unmatched junction bases numbered 3, after V lost 3 bases and J lost 1 base. CDR1 SEHNR and CDR2 FQNEAQ come from the germline V gene (reference sequence). CDR3 sequence: CASSFGSGRSYNEQFF. Written as DNA, the CDR3 is TGTGCCAGCAGCTTCGGTAGCGGGAGGTCCTACAATGAGCAGTTCTTC.

The rearrangement links TRBV30 to TRBJ2-2; D ambiguous. V lost 0 bases and J lost 2, with 10 bases in between. Germline assignment: CDR1 GTSNPN and CDR2 SVGIG (reference sequence). The CDR3 has 15 residues. The CDR3 nucleotides are TGTGCCTGGAGTGTACTCTTATCAAACACCGGGGAGCTGTTTTTT. It codes for CAWSVLLSNTGELFF.

This chain links TRBV7-8 with TRBJ2-1; the match to TRBD2 covers 10 bases. CDR1 is SGHVS and CDR2 is FQNEAQ in the germline V gene. Trimming at V came to 5 bases and at J to 3 bases, leaving 7 bases not matched to a gene. This CDR3 is built from 16 residues. Here the CDR3 reads CASSPRLAGLYNEQFF. For the CDR3, the DNA is TGTGCCAGCAGCCCAAGACTAGCGGGCCTCTACAATGAGCAGTTCTTC. Together with reference TRBV7-8 and TRBJ2-1, the CDR3 gives the full variable domain: GAGVSQSPRYKVAKRGQDVALRCDPISGHVSLFWYQQALGQGPEFLTYFQNEAQLDKSGLPSDRFFAERPEGSVSTLKIQRTQQEDSAVYLCASSPRLAGLYNEQFFGPGTRLTVL.

The chain is built from TRBV7-3 and TRBJ2-1; 7 bases are shared with TRBD2. The CDR3 sequence is 17 residues long. V lost 3 bases to trimming and J lost 2 bases; unmatched junction nucleotides: 10. Germline assignment: CDR1 SGHTA and CDR2 FQGTGA. CDR3: CASSFNSGGLTYNEQFF. The CDR3 DNA is TGTGCCAGCAGCTTCAATTCGGGAGGTCTTACCTACAATGAGCAGTTCTTC.

V usage is TRBV4-1 and J usage is TRBJ1-5; no reliable D call. Trimming removed 0 bases from V and 9 bases from J, with 12 bases in between. The length of the CDR3 is 14 residues. Germline assignment: CDR1 MGHRA and CDR2 YSYEKL. The DNA of the CDR3 is TGCGCCAGCAGCCAAGAGGGAGCTCTCGGGCCCCAGCATTTT. As protein: CASSQEGALGPQHF.

The chain links TRBV27 to TRBJ2-7; 10 positions agree with TRBD2. Per germline, CDR1 MNHEY and CDR2 SMNVEV (reference sequence). This CDR3 comprises 21 residues. V lost 7 bases, J lost 0 bases, and 24 bases stayed unmatched. Here the CDR3 DNA reads TGTGCCAGCAATAGTGTTGGCGTTGAACTAGCGGGGATGATAAGCTCCTACGAGCAGTACTTC. This gives the protein CASNSVGVELAGMISSYEQYF.

The chain joins TRBV5-4 to TRBJ2-2; D is ambiguous. Germline CDR1 SGHNT, CDR2 YYREEE (reference sequence). The CDR3 has 15 residues. Trimming left V 5 bases short and J 0 bases short, with 11 bases between. The chain's CDR3 is CASRSPGTNTGELFF. The CDR3 coding sequence is TGTGCCAGCAGAAGCCCTGGTACGAACACCGGGGAGCTGTTTTTT.

The J gene is TRBJ2-3, the V gene TRBV7-9; TRBD2 agrees at 8 bases. The CDR3 is 15 residues long. Unmatched junction bases numbered 2, after V lost 3 bases and J lost 0 bases. Looked up from germline, CDR1 is SEHNR and CDR2 is FQNEAQ (reference sequence). The CDR3 coding sequence is TGTGCCAGCAGCTTCGGGACTAGAAGCACAGATACGCAGTATTTT. Protein product: CASSFGTRSTDTQYF.

J is TRBJ2-5 and V is TRBV25-1; no clear D. V lost 2 bases and J lost 6, with 10 bases in between. Germline V CDR1 and CDR2: MGHDK, SYGVNS. The CDR3 consists of 13 residues. The CDR3 DNA follows: TGTGCCAGCAGTGAAAATTCCCTTCAGACCCAGTACTTC. It yields the protein CASSENSLQTQYF.

This sequence joins TRBV6-5 and TRBJ2-5; a possible D gene is TRBD1 (7 bases). The J call may be mistaken, given a closer DNA end match to TRBJ2-7. The CDR3 has 14 residues. Germline CDR1 MNHEY, CDR2 SVGAGI. CDR3 in amino acids: CASSRGTDSYEQYF. The CDR3 nucleotides read TGTGCCAGCAGCCGCGGGACAGATTCCTACGAGCAGTACTTC.